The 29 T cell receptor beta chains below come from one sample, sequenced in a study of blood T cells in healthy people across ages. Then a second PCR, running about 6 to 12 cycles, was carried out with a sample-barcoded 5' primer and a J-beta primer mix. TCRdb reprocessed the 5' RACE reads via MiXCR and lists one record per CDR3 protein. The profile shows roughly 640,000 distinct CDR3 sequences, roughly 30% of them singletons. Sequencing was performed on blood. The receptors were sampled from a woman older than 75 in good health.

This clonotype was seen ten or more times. The CDR3 region has the DNA TGTGCCAGCAGCCCTGCACTACCCTCGGGGGAGCAGTACTTC. Translated, it gives CASSPALPSGEQYF. The V call is TRBV9, the J call TRBJ2-7; weak D call: TRBD2 (5 bases). With 4 bases removed from V and 7 bases from J, the gap between germline ends came to 18 bases. The germline V gene encodes CDR1 SGDLS and CDR2 YYNGEE. The length of the CDR3 is 14 residues.

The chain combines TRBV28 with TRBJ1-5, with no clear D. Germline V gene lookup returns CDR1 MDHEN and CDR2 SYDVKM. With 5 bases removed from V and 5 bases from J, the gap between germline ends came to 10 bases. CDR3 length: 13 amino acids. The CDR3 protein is CASSPTRDQPQHF. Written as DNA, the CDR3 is TGTGCCAGCAGTCCCACACGGGATCAGCCCCAGCATTTT.

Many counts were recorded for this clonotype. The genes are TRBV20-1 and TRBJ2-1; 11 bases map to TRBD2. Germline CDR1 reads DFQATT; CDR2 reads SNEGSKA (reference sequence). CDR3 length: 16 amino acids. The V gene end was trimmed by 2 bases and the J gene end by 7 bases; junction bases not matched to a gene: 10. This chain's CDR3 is CSARPTIAGGPNEQFF. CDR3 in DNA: TGCAGTGCTAGACCCACAATAGCGGGGGGGCCAAATGAGCAGTTCTTC.

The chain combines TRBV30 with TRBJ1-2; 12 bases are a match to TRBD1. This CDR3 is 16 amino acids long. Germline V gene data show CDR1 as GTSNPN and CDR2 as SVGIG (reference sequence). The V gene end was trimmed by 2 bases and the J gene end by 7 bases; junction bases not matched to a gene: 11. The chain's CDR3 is CAWSPGQGASGCGYTF. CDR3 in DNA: TGTGCCTGGAGTCCGGGACAGGGGGCATCGGGCTGTGGCTACACCTTC.

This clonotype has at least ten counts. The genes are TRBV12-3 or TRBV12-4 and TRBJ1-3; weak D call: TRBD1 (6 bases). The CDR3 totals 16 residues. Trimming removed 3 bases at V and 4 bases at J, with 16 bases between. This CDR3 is CASSFDGTNAGNTIYF. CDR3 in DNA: TGTGCCAGCAGTTTTGACGGGACAAATGCGGGAAACACCATATATTTT.

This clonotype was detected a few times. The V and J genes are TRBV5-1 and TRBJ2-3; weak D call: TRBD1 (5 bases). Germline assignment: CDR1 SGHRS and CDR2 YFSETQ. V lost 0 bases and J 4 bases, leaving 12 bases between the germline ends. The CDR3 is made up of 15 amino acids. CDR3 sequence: CASSLATASPDTQYF. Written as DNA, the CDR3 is TGCGCCAGCAGCTTGGCGACAGCTTCTCCAGATACGCAGTATTTT.

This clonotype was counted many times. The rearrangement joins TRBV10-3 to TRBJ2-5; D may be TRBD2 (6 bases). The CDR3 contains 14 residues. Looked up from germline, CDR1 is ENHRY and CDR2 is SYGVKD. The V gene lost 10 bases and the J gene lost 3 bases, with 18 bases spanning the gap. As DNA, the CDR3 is TGTGCCACTGCTGGCGGGGTGGTGGAAGAGACCCAGTACTTC. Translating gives CATAGGVVEETQYF.

Here the CDR3 reads CASAGGTALGETQYF. Written as DNA, the CDR3 is TGCGCCTCAGCAGGAGGGACCGCCCTCGGGGAGACCCAGTACTTC. V gene TRBV5-1 combines with J gene TRBJ2-5; D might be TRBD2 (6 bases). CDR1 and CDR2 from the germline V gene are SGHRS and YFSETQ. This CDR3 comprises 15 residues. V dropped 10 bases and J dropped 5 bases, with 24 bases sitting between them. Full variable domain (outside the CDR3, taken from reference TRBV5-1 and TRBJ2-5): KAGVTQTPRYLIKTRGQQVTLSCSPISGHRSVSWYQQTPGQGLQFLFEYFSETQRNKGNFPGRFSGRQFSNSRSEMNVSTLELGDSALYLCASAGGTALGETQYFGPGTRLLVL.

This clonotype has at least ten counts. The CDR3 DNA reads TGCAGCGTTGAAGGGGGACGCCCCGAGGCAGATACGCAGTATTTT. As protein: CSVEGGRPEADTQYF. This sequence joins TRBV29-1 and TRBJ2-3; D possibly matches TRBD1 or TRBD2 (5 bases each). The CDR3 is made up of 15 amino acids. Trimming cost V 1 base and J 4 bases, with 15 bases left between them. The germline CDR1 and CDR2 sequences are SQVTM and ANQGSEA.

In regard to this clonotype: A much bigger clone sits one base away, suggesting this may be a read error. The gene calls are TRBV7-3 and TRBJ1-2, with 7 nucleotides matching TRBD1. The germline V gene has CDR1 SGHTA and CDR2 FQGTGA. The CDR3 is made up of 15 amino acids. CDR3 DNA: TGTGCCAGCAGCCCCTCGGGACAGAACAACTATGGCTACATCTTC. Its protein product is CASSPSGQNNYGYIF.

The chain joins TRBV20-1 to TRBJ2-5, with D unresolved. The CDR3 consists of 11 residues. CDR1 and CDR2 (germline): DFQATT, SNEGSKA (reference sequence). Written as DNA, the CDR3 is TGCAGCCAGTGGGTTCAAGAGACCCAGTACTTC. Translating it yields CSQWVQETQYF.

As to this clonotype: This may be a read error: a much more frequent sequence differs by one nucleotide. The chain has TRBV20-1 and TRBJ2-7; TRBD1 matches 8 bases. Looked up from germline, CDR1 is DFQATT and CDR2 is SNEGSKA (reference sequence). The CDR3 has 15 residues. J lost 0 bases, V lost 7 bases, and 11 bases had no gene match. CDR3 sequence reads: CSGFGRGPSSYEQYF. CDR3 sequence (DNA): TGCAGTGGCTTTGGCAGGGGGCCGAGCTCCTACGAGCAGTACTTC.

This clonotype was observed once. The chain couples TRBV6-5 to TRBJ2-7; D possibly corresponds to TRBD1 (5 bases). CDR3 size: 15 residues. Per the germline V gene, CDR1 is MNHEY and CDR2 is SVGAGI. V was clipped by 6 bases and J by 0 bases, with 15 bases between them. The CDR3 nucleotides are TGTGCCAGCAGAAGGGGTCACGACAGCTCCTACGAGCAGTACTTC. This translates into CASRRGHDSSYEQYF.

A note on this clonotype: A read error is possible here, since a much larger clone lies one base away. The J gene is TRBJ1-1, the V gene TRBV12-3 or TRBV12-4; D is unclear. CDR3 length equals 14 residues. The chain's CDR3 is CVSSRPAGNTEAFF. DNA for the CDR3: TGTGTCAGCAGTCGGCCCGCAGGGAACACTGAAGCTTTCTTT.

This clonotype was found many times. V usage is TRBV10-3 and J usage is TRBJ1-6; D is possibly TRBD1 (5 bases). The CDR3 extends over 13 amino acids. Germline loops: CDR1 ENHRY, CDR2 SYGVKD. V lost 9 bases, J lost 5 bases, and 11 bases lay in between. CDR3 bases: TGTGCCATTAAGGGGATTGATAATTCACCCCTCCACTTT. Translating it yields CAIKGIDNSPLHF.

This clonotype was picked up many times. The CDR3 loop reads CAWSVRASDGGYTF. The CDR3 nucleotides read TGTGCCTGGAGTGTAAGGGCGTCTGATGGGGGCTACACCTTC. The V gene is TRBV30, the J gene TRBJ1-2; D is uncertain. Germline loops: CDR1 GTSNPN, CDR2 SVGIG (reference sequence). The CDR3 spans 14 residues. V lost 0 bases to trimming and J lost 8 bases, with 16 bases between them.

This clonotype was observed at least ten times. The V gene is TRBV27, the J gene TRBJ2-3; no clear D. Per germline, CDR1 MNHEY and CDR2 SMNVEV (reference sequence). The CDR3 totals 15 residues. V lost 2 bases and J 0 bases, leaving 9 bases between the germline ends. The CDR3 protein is CASSLSRASTDTQYF. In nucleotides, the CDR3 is TGTGCCAGCAGTTTAAGCAGAGCTAGCACAGATACGCAGTATTTT.

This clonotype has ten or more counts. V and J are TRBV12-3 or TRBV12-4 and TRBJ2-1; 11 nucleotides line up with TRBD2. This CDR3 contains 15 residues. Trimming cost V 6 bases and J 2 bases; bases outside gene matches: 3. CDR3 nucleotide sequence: TGTGCCAGCAGACTACTAGCGGGGGCCTACAATGAGCAGTTCTTC. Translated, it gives CASRLLAGAYNEQFF.

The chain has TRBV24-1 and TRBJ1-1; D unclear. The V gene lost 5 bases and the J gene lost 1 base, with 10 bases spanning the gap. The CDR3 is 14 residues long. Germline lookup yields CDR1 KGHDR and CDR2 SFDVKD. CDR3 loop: CATSVGPGNTEAFF. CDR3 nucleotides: TGTGCCACCAGTGTCGGACCGGGGAACACTGAAGCTTTCTTT.

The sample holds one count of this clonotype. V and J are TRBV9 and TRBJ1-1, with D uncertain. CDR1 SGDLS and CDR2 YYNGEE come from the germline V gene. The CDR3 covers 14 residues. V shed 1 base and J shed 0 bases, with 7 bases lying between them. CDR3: CASSVLDVNTEAFF. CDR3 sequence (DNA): TGTGCCAGCAGCGTACTGGACGTGAACACTGAAGCTTTCTTT.

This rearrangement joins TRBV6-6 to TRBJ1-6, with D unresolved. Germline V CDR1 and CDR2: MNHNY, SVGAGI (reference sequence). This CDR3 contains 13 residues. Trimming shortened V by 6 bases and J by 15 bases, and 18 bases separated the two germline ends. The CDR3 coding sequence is TGTGCCAGCAGACTTAAAACGGGTTATCACCTCCACTTT. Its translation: CASRLKTGYHLHF.

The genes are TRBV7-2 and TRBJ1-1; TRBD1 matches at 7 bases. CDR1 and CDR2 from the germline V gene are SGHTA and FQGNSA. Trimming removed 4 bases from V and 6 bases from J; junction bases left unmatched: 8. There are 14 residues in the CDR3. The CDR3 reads CASSSQGGVSEAFF. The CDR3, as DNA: TGTGCCAGCAGCTCTCAGGGGGGGGTCTCTGAAGCTTTCTTT.

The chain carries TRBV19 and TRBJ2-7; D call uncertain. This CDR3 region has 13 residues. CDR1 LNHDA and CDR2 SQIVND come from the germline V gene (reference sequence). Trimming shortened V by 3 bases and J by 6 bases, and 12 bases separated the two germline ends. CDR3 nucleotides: TGTGCCAGTAGTATCGGAAGAGGCGCCGAGCAGTACTTC. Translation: CASSIGRGAEQYF.

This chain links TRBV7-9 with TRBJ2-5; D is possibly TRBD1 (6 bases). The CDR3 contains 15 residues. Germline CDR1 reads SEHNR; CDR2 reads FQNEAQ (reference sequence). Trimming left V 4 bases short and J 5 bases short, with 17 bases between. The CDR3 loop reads CASSSDRPPGETQYF. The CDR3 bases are TGTGCCAGCAGCTCAGACAGGCCCCCGGGGGAGACCCAGTACTTC.

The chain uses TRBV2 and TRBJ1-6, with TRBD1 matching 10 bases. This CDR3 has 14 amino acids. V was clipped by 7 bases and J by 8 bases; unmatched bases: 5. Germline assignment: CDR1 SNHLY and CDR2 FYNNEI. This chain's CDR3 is CASKGTGDYSPLHF. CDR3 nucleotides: TGTGCCAGCAAGGGGACAGGGGATTATTCACCCCTCCACTTT.

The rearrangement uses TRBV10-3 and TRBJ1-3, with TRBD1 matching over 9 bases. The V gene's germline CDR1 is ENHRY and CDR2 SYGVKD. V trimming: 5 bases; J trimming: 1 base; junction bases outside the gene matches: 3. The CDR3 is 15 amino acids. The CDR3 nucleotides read TGTGCCATCAGTACCGGGACAGGGTCTGGAAACACCATATATTTT. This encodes CAISTGTGSGNTIYF.

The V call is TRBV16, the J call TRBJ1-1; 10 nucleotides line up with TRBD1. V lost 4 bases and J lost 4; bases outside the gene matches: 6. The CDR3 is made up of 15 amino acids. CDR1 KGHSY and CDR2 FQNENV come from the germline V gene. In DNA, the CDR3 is TGTGCCAGCAGCCGAGGACGGGACAGGGGCACTGAAGCTTTCTTT. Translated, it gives CASSRGRDRGTEAFF. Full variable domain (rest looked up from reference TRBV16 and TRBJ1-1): GEEVAQTPKHLVRGEGQKAKLYCAPIKGHSYVFWYQQVLKNEFKFLISFQNENVFDETGMPKERFSAKCLPNSPCSLEIQATKLEDSAVYFCASSRGRDRGTEAFFGQGTRLTVV.

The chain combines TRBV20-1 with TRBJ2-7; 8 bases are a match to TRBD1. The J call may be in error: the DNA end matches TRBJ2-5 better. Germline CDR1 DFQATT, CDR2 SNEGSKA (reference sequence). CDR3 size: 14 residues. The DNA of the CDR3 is TGCAGTGCTGGGACCGGGACAGGACCGGAGACCCAGTACTTC. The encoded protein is CSAGTGTGPETQYF.

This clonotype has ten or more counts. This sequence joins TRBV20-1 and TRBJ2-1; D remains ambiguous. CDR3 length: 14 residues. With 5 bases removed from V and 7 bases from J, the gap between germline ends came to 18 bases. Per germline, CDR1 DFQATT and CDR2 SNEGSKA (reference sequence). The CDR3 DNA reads TGCAGTGCTCCCAACCGCCCGCCGAGGAATGAGCAGTTCTTC. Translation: CSAPNRPPRNEQFF.